What follows is one T cell receptor (beta chain) and its context. This entry comes from a study of CD8 T cells in ankylosing spondylitis. V was pared by 3 bases and J by 0 bases, with 9 bases between. The CDR3 is 14 amino acids. CDR1 is MDHEN, CDR2 SYDVKM, per germline. Via MiXCR, TCRdb re-called the 5' RACE reads, giving one row per CDR3 protein. Here the sample spans 50,000 or so distinct CDR3 sequences, 6.5% to 8% being singletons. This sequence was found in a female donor with ankylosing spondylitis or in good health (not recorded which). The rearrangement uses TRBV28 and TRBJ2-7; D ambiguous. The specimen sequenced was blood, either unsorted or a sorted T cell fraction (not recorded which). CDR3 nucleotide sequence: TGTGCCAGCAGTTTGGCCGCCAGCTCCTACGAGCAGTACGTC. Translated: CASSLAASSYEQYV.